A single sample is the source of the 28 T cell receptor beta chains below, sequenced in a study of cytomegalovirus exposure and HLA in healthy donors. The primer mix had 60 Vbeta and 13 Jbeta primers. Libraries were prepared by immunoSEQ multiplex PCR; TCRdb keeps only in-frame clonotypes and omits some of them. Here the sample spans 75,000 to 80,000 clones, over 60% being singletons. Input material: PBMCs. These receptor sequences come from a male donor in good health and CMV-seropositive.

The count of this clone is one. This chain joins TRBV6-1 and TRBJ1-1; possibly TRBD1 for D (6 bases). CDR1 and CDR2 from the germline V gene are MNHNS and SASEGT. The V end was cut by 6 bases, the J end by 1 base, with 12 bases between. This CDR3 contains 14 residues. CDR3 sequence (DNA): TGTGCCAGCAGCCCTGGACAGAAGAACACTGAAGCTTTCTTT. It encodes CASSPGQKNTEAFF.

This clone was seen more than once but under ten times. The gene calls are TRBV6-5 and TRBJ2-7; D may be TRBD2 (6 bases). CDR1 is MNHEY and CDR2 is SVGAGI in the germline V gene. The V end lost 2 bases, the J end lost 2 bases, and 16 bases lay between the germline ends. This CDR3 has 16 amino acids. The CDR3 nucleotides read TGTGCCAGCAGTTACCAGTCTCGCGGGGCTCCCTACGAGCAGTACTTC. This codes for CASSYQSRGAPYEQYF.

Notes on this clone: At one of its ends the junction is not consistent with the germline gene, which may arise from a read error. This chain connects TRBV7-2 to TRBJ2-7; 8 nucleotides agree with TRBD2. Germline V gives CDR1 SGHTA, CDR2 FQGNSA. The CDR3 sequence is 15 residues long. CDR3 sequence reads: CASTLITGGAVEQYF. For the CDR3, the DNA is TGTGCCAGCACCTTAATTACCGGGGGGGCGGTAGAGCAGTACTTC.

This CDR3 is CASSLWGTGGTGELFF. Written as DNA, the CDR3 is TGTGCCAGCAGCTTATGGGGGACAGGGGGCACCGGGGAGCTGTTTTTT. The V call is TRBV7-9, the J call TRBJ2-2; the match to TRBD1 covers 11 bases. CDR3 length equals 16 residues. Looked up from germline, CDR1 is SEHNR and CDR2 is FQNEAQ (reference sequence). With 2 bases clipped from V and 4 bases from J, the junction kept 3 bases outside the gene matches.

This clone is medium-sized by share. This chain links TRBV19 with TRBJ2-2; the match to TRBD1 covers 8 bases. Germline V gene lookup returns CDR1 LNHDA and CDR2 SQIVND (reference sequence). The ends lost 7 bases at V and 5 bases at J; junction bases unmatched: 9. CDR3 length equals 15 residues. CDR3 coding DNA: TGTGCCAGTATCTTAGACAGGGGAGGAACCGGGGAGCTGTTTTTT. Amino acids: CASILDRGGTGELFF.

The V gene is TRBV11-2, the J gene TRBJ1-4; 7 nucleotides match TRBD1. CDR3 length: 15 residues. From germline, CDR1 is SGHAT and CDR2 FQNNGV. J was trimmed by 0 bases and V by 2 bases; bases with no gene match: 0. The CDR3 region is CASSLRGPTNEKLFF. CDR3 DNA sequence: TGTGCCAGCAGCTTAAGGGGGCCAACTAATGAAAAACTGTTTTTT.

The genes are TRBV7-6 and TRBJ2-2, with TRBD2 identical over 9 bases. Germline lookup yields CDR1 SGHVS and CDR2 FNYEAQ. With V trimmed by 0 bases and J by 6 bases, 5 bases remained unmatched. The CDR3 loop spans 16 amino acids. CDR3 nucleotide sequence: TGTGCCAGCAGCTTAGCACCCAGCGGGGGGCCCGGGGAGCTGTTTTTT. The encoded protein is CASSLAPSGGPGELFF.

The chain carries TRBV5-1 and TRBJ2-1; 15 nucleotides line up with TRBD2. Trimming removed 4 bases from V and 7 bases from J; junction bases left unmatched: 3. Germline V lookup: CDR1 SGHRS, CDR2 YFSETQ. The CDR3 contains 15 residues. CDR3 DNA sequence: TGCGCCAGCAGCACGGGACTAGCGGGAGGAAATGAGCAGTTCTTC. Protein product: CASSTGLAGGNEQFF.

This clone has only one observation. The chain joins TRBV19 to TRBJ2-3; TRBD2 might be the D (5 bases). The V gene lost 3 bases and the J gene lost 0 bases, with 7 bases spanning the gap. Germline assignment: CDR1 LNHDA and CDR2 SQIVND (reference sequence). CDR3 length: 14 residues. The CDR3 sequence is CASSMTISTDTQYF. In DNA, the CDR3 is TGTGCCAGTAGTATGACTATAAGCACAGATACGCAGTATTTT.

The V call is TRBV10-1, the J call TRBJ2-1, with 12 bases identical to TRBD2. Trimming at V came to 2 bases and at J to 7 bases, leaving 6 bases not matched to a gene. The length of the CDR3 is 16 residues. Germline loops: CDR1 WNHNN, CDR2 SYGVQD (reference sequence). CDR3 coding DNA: TGCGCCAGCAGTGAGACGCTAGCGGGAGGGCTAAATGAGCAGTTCTTC. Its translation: CASSETLAGGLNEQFF.

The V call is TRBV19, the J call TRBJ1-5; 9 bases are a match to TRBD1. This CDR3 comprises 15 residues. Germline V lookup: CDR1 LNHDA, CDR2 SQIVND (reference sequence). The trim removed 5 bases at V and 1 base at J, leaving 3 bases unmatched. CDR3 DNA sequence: TGTGCCAGTAGTGGAGGACAGGGGAGCAATCAGCCCCAGCATTTT. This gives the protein CASSGGQGSNQPQHF.

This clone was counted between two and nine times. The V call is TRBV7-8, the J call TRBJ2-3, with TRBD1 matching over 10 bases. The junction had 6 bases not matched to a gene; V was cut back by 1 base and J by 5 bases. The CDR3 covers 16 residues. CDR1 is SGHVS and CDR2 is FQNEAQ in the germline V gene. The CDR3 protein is CASSLGLTGGQDTQYF. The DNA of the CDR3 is TGTGCCAGCAGCTTAGGGTTGACAGGGGGCCAAGATACGCAGTATTTT.

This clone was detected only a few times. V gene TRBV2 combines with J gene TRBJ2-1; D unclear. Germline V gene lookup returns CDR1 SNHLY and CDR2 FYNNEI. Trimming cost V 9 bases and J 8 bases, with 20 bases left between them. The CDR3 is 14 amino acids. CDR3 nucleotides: TGTGCCAGTCCCATAGGTCTTAGCATCGATGAGCAGTTCTTC. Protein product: CASPIGLSIDEQFF.

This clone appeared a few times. CDR3 DNA: TGTGCCAGCAGCTTAGTGTGGAGTAGCGGGGGACCAGATACGCAGTATTTT. The encoded protein is CASSLVWSSGGPDTQYF. J is TRBJ2-3 and V is TRBV7-3; 9 bases fit TRBD2. Looked up from germline, CDR1 is SGHTA and CDR2 is FQGTGA. The CDR3 sequence is 17 residues long. V was pared by 2 bases and J by 4 bases, with 10 bases of the junction left unmatched. Complete variable domain (other parts from reference TRBV7-3 and TRBJ2-3): GAGVSQTPSNKVTEKGKYVELRCDPISGHTALYWYRQSLGQGPEFLIYFQGTGAADDSGLPNDRFFAVRPEGSVSTLKIQRTERGDSAVYLCASSLVWSSGGPDTQYFGPGTRLTVL.

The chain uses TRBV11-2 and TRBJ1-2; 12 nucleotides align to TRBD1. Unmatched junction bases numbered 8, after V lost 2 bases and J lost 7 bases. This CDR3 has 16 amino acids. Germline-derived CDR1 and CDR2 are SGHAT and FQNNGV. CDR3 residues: CASSLSGDRGQSGYTF. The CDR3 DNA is TGTGCCAGCAGCTTAAGTGGGGACAGGGGGCAGAGTGGCTACACCTTC.

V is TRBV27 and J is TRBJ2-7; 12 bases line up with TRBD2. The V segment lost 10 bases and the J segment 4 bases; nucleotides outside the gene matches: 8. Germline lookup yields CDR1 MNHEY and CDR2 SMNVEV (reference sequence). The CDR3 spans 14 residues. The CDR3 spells CATRRLAGVYEQYF. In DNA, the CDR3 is TGTGCCACCCGACGACTAGCGGGAGTTTACGAGCAGTACTTC.

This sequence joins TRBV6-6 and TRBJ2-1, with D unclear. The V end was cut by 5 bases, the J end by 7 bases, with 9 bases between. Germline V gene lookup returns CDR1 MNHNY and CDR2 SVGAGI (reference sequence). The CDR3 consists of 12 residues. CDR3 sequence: CASSGDINEQFF. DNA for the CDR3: TGTGCCAGCAGTGGAGATATTAATGAGCAGTTCTTC.

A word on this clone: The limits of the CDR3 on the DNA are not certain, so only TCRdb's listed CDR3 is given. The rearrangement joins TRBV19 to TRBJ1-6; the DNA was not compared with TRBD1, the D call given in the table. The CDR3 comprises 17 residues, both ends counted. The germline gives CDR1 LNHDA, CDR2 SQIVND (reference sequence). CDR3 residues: CASSPLDKGVRNSPLHF.

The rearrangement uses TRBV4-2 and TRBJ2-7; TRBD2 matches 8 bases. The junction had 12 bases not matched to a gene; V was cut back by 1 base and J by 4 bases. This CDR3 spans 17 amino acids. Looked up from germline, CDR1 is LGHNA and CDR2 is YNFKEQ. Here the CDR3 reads CASSQGIGGGPGYEQYF. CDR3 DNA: TGTGCCAGCAGCCAAGGGATCGGGGGGGGGCCGGGGTACGAGCAGTACTTC.

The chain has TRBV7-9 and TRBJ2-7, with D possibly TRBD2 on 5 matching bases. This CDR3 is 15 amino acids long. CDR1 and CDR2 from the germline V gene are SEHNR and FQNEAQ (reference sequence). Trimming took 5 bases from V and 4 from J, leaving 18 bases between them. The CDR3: CASSPVRPGVYEQYF. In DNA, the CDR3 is TGTGCCAGCAGCCCAGTACGGCCCGGGGTGTACGAGCAGTACTTC.

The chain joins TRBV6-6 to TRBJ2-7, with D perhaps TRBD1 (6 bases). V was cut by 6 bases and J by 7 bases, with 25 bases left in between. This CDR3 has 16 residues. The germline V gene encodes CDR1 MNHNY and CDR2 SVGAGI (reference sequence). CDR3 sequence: CASSSPRAILRGEQYF. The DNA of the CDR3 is TGTGCCAGCAGCAGTCCCCGGGCTATTCTGAGGGGGGAGCAGTACTTC.

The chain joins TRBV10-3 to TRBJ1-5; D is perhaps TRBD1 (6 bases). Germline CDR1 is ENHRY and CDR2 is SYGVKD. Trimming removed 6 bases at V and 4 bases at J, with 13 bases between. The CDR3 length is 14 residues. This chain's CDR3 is CAISPGQTNQPQHF. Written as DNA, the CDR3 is TGTGCCATCAGCCCTGGACAGACTAATCAGCCCCAGCATTTT.

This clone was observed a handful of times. The CDR3 sequence: CASSPGGVSNQPQHF. The DNA for the CDR3 is TGTGCCAGCTCACCTGGGGGGGTGAGCAATCAGCCCCAGCATTTT. The chain is built from TRBV18 and TRBJ1-5; D possibly corresponds to TRBD1 (5 bases). The ends were cut back, 3 bases at V and 1 base at J, with 10 bases in the middle. There are 15 residues in the CDR3. Per the germline V gene, CDR1 is KGHSH and CDR2 is LQKENI.

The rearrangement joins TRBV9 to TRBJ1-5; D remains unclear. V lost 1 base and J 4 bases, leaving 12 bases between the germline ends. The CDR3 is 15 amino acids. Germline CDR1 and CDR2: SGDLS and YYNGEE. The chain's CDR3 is CASSVSSSGNQPQHF. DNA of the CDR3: TGTGCCAGCAGCGTAAGTAGTTCGGGGAATCAGCCCCAGCATTTT.

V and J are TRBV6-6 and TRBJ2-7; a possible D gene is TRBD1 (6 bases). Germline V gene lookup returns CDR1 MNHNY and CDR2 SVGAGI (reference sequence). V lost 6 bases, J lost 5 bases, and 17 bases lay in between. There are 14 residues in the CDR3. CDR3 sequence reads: CASSPLDRLDEQYF. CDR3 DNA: TGTGCCAGCAGCCCACTCGACAGGTTGGACGAGCAGTACTTC.

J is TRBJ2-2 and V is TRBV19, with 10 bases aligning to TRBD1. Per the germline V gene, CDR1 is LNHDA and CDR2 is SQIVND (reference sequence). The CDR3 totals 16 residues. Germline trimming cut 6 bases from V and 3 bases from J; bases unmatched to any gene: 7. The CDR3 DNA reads TGTGCCAGTAGCCCCGCCGGGACAGGGGACACCGGGGAGCTGTTTTTT. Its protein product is CASSPAGTGDTGELFF.

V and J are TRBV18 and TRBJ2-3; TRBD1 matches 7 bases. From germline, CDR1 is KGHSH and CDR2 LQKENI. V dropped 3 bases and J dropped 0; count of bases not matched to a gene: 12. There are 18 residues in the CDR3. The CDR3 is CASSPTDRKYFSTDTQYF. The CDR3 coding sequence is TGTGCCAGCTCACCCACGGACAGGAAGTACTTTAGCACAGATACGCAGTATTTT.

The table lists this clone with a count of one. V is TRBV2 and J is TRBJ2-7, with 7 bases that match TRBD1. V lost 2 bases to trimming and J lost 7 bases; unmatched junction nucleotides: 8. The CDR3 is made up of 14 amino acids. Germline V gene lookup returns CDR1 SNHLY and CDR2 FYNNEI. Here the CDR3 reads CASSETRGRGEQYF. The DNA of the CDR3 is TGTGCCAGCAGTGAAACCAGGGGGAGAGGGGAGCAGTACTTC.